Listed here are 6 T cell receptor beta chains from one sample, sequenced in a study of Graves' ophthalmopathy and Graves' hyperthyroidism. TCR beta CDR3 amplification used RNA transcripts. Investigators did first-round RT-PCR with HTBI primers, then second-round multiplex PCR. TCRdb re-called the multiplex PCR reads with MiXCR, one entry per CDR3 protein. The sample lists tens of thousands of distinct CDR3 sequences, less than 50% occurring once. The material sequenced was peripheral blood. The receptors come from an adult woman with stable Graves' hyperthyroidism.

About this clonotype itself: Relative to the germline gene, one junction end is altered; a read error may explain this. The chain joins TRBV6-5 to TRBJ1-1, with D unclear. Germline-derived CDR1 and CDR2 are MNHEY and SVGAGI. CDR3 size: 13 residues. DNA of the CDR3: TGTGCCAGCGGTTACGATCATAACGCTGAGGCTTTCTTT. As protein: CASGYDHNAEAFF.

This clonotype is medium-sized in the sample. The rearrangement joins TRBV5-1 to TRBJ2-1; no definite D call. V was shortened by 0 bases and J by 6 bases, with 7 bases between the two germline ends. The CDR3 spans 13 residues. The germline V gene encodes CDR1 SGHRS and CDR2 YFSETQ. CDR3 sequence reads: CASSLALSNEQFF. CDR3 DNA sequence: TGCGCCAGCAGCTTGGCCCTCAGCAATGAGCAGTTCTTC.

Ten or more counts support this clonotype. V usage is TRBV10-1 and J usage is TRBJ1-6; the D is unclear. This CDR3 region has 13 residues. Per germline, CDR1 WNHNN and CDR2 SYGVQD (reference sequence). V was pared by 10 bases and J by 19 bases, with 26 bases between. CDR3 amino acids: CATVRRENSLLHF. The CDR3 nucleotides are TGCGCCACCGTACGCCGCGAAAATTCACTCCTTCACTTT.

J is TRBJ1-1 and V is TRBV4-2; no firm D call. Germline V gene data show CDR1 as LGHNA and CDR2 as YNFKEQ. This CDR3 region has 15 residues. Trimming removed 3 bases at V and 0 bases at J, with 11 bases between. The DNA of the CDR3 is TGTGCCAGCAGCCAGGGCAGCTATATGAACACTGAAGCTTTCTTT. This encodes CASSQGSYMNTEAFF.

This clonotype was recorded a few times. This chain joins TRBV28 and TRBJ1-1; perhaps TRBD1 as D (5 bases). Trimming removed 4 bases from V and 1 base from J, with 13 bases in between. CDR1 and CDR2 (germline): MDHEN, SYDVKM. CDR3 length equals 15 residues. For the CDR3, the DNA is TGTGCCAGCAGTTCGTCACAGGAGAAGAACACTGAAGCTTTCTTT. It is translated as CASSSSQEKNTEAFF.

This clonotype was detected many times. This chain connects TRBV15 to TRBJ1-5; D gene unclear. The CDR3 is 8 residues long. Germline V lookup: CDR1 LNHNV, CDR2 YYDKDF (reference sequence). The CDR3 nucleotides are TGTGGCAATCAGCCCCAGCATTTT. Its translation is CGNQPQHF.